This T cell receptor (beta chain) is drawn from a study of cytomegalovirus exposure and HLA in healthy donors. As for this clone: Antigen unknown.

From germline, CDR1 is MNHNS and CDR2 SASEGT. V lost 4 bases to trimming and J lost 1 base, with 18 bases between them. The CDR3 extends over 17 amino acids. Study conclusions and caveats: Reportedly, cytomegalovirus status was diagnosed with high sensitivity and specificity. Usually a TCR sequence was rare, but some public TCRs were found in many donors.

TCRdb's copy holds only in-frame clones and misses some; the assay was immunoSEQ multiplex PCR. The sample lists 250,000 or so clones; approximately 84% were seen once. The chain employs TRBV6-1 and TRBJ2-3; D may be TRBD1 (5 bases). The sample consisted of PBMCs. This TCR derives from a young man in good health and CMV-seropositive. CDR3 residues: CASSGPQGAVGTDTQYF. In DNA, the CDR3 is TGTGCCAGCAGTGGCCCACAAGGGGCGGTGGGCACAGATACGCAGTATTTT.